These T cell receptor beta chains were read from a single sample in a study of CD8 T cells in ankylosing spondylitis. TCRdb re-analysed the 5' RACE reads in MiXCR, keeping a single row per CDR3 protein. The sample holds 800,000 to 900,000 distinct CDR3 sequences, roughly 10% seen once. Material: blood, either unsorted or a sorted T cell fraction (not recorded which). Receptor source: a male donor with ankylosing spondylitis. CDR3s include the opening cysteine and the closing phenylalanine or tryptophan. D genes are given only for firm matches. Size is omitted from some rows. Given values are once, few, many or a class for expanded clones.

size,V,J,D,DNA,CDR3
-,TRBV20-1,TRBJ2-3,-,TGCAGTGCTAGTAGACAGCAGGCAGATACGCAGTATTTT,CSASRQQADTQYF
-,TRBV10-1,TRBJ2-2,TRBD1,TGCGCCAGCAGTGTTGGGACAGGGGACACCGGGGAGCTGTTTTTT,CASSVGTGDTGELFF
few,TRBV7-8,TRBJ2-3,-,TGTGCCAGCAGCTTAGCAGGGTGGAGGGGGCCAGATACGCAGTATTTT,CASSLAGWRGPDTQYF
many,TRBV10-3,TRBJ1-1,-,TGTGCCATCAATTCCCTGAAAAGTCCTGAAGCTTTCTTT,CAINSLKSPEAFF
-,TRBV4-3,TRBJ2-5,-,TGCGCCAGCAGCCAAAATGGGGGACCAGAGACCCAGTACTTC,CASSQNGGPETQYF
many,TRBV25-1,TRBJ2-5,TRBD2,TGTGCCAGCAGTTCTAGCGGCCTAGGGACCCAGTACTTC,CASSSSGLGTQYF
few,TRBV7-3,TRBJ1-5,-,TGTGCCAGCAGCTCGGACCCTAATCAGCCCCAGCATTTT,CASSSDPNQPQHF
-,TRBV4-1,TRBJ2-2,-,TGCGCCAGCAGCCAAACGGGACAACACGCGAACACCGGGGAGCTGTTTTTT,CASSQTGQHANTGELFF
few,TRBV20-1,TRBJ1-4,-,TGCAGTGCTAGAACGACAGGAATGGAAAAACTGTTTTTT,CSARTTGMEKLFF
few,TRBV6-4,TRBJ1-1,-,TGTGCCAGCAGTCAAAGACGGAGGATGAACACTGAAGCTTTCTTT,CASSQRRRMNTEAFF
-,TRBV6-2/TRBV6-3,TRBJ2-1,-,TGTGCCAGCAGTTACTCGACAGCGAGTAGCTCCTACAATGAGCAGTTCTTC,CASSYSTASSSYNEQFF
few,TRBV5-1,TRBJ1-2,TRBD1,TGCGCCAGCAGCTTACAGGGGAGTGACTATGGCTACACCTTC,CASSLQGSDYGYTF
-,TRBV20-1,TRBJ1-1,-,TGCAGTGCTTCTGGGGGGATTGAAGCTTTCTTT,CSASGGIEAFF
many,TRBV29-1,TRBJ1-2,-,TGCAGCGTGGCCCAGGGGACTAACTATGGCTACACCTTC,CSVAQGTNYGYTF
few,TRBV6-2/TRBV6-3,TRBJ2-1,-,TGTGCCAGCACCCGAGGTAGCGGTCTTTACAATGAGCAGTTCTTC,CASTRGSGLYNEQFF
-,TRBV7-2,TRBJ1-2,-,TGTGCCAGCAGCCCGTCTGGGGTTGGCGGCTACACCTTC,CASSPSGVGGYTF
few,TRBV7-2,TRBJ2-7,-,TGTGCCAGCAGCTTAGAGGACTACAGAACCTACGAGCAGTACTTC,CASSLEDYRTYEQYF
few,TRBV20-1,TRBJ2-2,-,TGCAGTGCTAGAGATATCGGACAGAACACCGGGGAGCTGTTTTTT,CSARDIGQNTGELFF
few,TRBV6-1,TRBJ2-7,-,TGTGCCAGCAGTGCTTACCGGGACACGTCCTACGAGCAGTACTTC,CASSAYRDTSYEQYF
many,TRBV7-6,TRBJ2-3,-,TGTGCCAGCAGCCAGACTACAACAGGGATAGATACGCAGTATTTT,CASSQTTTGIDTQYF
-,TRBV20-1,TRBJ2-3,-,TGCAGTGCTTCCCGGGGGTTCGGCACAGATACGCAGTATTTT,CSASRGFGTDTQYF
few,TRBV12-3/TRBV12-4,TRBJ1-5,-,TGTGCCAGCAGTTTTGCAGATTATCAGCCCCAGCATTTT,CASSFADYQPQHF
-,TRBV12-3/TRBV12-4,TRBJ2-6,TRBD1,TGTGCCAGCAGTCGACCGGGACAGGGCTCAGGGGCCAACGTCCTGACTTTC,CASSRPGQGSGANVLTF
few,TRBV20-1,TRBJ1-1,-,TGCAGTGCTGCCTACAGGGTCAACACTGAAGCTTTCTTT,CSAAYRVNTEAFF
few,TRBV20-1,TRBJ1-5,-,TGCAGTGCTAGACCGGACAGAAATAGCAATCAGCCCCAGCATTTT,CSARPDRNSNQPQHF
few,TRBV29-1,TRBJ1-2,-,TGCAGCGTTGGGGATTACTATGGCTACACCTTC,CSVGDYYGYTF
many,TRBV7-3,TRBJ1-1,-,TGTGCCAGCAGCCCAAGCGGGGGGCTCACTGAAGCTTTCTTT,CASSPSGGLTEAFF
few,TRBV20-1,TRBJ1-3,-,TGCAGTGCTACCACGGTCTCCCGCTCTGGAAACACCATATATTTT,CSATTVSRSGNTIYF
-,TRBV11-2,TRBJ1-2,-,TGTGCCAGCAGACGTACAGGCGAAATAGCTAACTATGGCTACACCTTC,CASRRTGEIANYGYTF
many,TRBV5-6,TRBJ1-4,-,TGTGCCAGCAGCTTGGTTACTGGCAGGGGAGATGAAAAACTGTTTTTT,CASSLVTGRGDEKLFF
-,TRBV5-6,TRBJ2-5,-,TGTGCCAGCAGCTTGGGGGCTAGACAAGAGACCCAGTACTTC,CASSLGARQETQYF
many,TRBV5-5,TRBJ2-1,TRBD2,TGTGCCAGCAGCTTGGTGTTTAGCGGGAGTGTGACCTACAATGAGCAGTTCTTC,CASSLVFSGSVTYNEQFF
-,TRBV5-5,TRBJ1-6,-,TGTGCCAGCAGCCCCGCCGGTGGGGCGCGTAATTCACCCCTCCACTTT,CASSPAGGARNSPLHF
-,TRBV3-1,TRBJ2-2,-,TGTGCCAGCAGCCGGGACTCGGGAGACGGGGAGCTGTTTTTT,CASSRDSGDGELFF
few,TRBV20-1,TRBJ1-1,-,TGCAGTCAACAGCTGAACACTGAAGCTTTCTTT,CSQQLNTEAFF
many,TRBV20-1,TRBJ2-7,-,TGCAGTGCTACGAGGGGGTTATACGAGCAGTACTTC,CSATRGLYEQYF
-,TRBV7-2,TRBJ2-5,-,TGTGCCAGCAGCTCGATGACCTCAGTGGAGAAGTACTTC,CASSSMTSVEKYF
-,TRBV27,TRBJ2-1,TRBD2,TGTGCCAGCAGTTCTCACCCCGGACTAGCGGACAATGAGCAGTTCTTC,CASSSHPGLADNEQFF
-,TRBV2,TRBJ2-7,-,TGTGCCAGCAACAGGATGGGCTGGGAGCAGTACTTC,CASNRMGWEQYF
few,TRBV20-1,TRBJ2-7,TRBD1,TGCAGTGCTAGAGATATTAGGACAGGGGACAACGAGCAGTACTTC,CSARDIRTGDNEQYF
-,TRBV6-2/TRBV6-3,TRBJ2-1,-,TGTGCCAGTAGGGGACTCTTAGACTACAATGAGCAGTTCTTC,CASRGLLDYNEQFF
few,TRBV6-2/TRBV6-3,TRBJ2-7,-,TGTGCCAGCAGTCGTGCGGGGACAGTTAGCTACGAGCAGTACTTC,CASSRAGTVSYEQYF
-,TRBV6-5,TRBJ1-6,-,TGTGCCAGCAGCGTCCTCGGGGATCCCCTCCACTTT,CASSVLGDPLHF
many,TRBV20-1,TRBJ2-2,-,TGCAGTGCCTCGAGACAGTTAGGGGAGCTGTTTTTT,CSASRQLGELFF
few,TRBV19,TRBJ1-6,TRBD1,TGTGCCAGTAGTATAGAGGCAGGGGGTTATAATTCACCCCTCCACTTT,CASSIEAGGYNSPLHF